Listed here is a single TCR beta chain. It lacks a known antigen. Base qualities were left out, and no much larger clone turns up one base away. TCR CDR3 regions were amplified from genomic DNA by multiplex PCR using the deep immunoSEQ assay. Genomic DNA extracted from each cell subset was distributed evenly over all wells of several immunoSEQ 96-well plates, and each plate served as one replicate. Each replicate PCR for sorted subsets received roughly 0.2 ug genomic DNA, equal to about 30,000 T cell genomes. Purified libraries were measured with a Qubit 3.0 fluorometer, size-checked on a Bioanalyzer 2100, and measured again with the KAPA Library Quantification kit. Each immunoSEQ 96-well plate was sequenced on its own single-read 150-cycle Illumina NextSeq 550 flow cell. Per the original workflow: Because only junctional sequences without quality scores were contained in the immunoSEQ output, filtering matching that applied to full-length reads could not be performed. Sequences were annotated with PyIR, a Python wrapper for IgBLAST v1.9, and V/J genes and CDR3 were assigned using IMGT germline references. Reads were filtered out if the reads had weak V/J assignments (E-value above 1e-6), no CDR3, stop codons, out-of-frame junctions, or ambiguous translated residues. V3J clonotypes were defined as sequences sharing an identical inferred V gene, J gene, and CDR3 amino acid sequence. Percentage overlap between repertoires was calculated by dividing the number of shared unique clonotypes by the size of the smaller repertoire. Repertoire richness was assessed with RTK rarefaction, the Chao1 estimator, and Recon v2.1 estimates of unobserved clonotypes. For all TCRbeta clonotypes obtained by the gDNA method from four donors, generation probabilities were computed with OLGA. Drawn from immuneACCESS, this table holds only the in-frame rearrangements with V and J called that TCRdb kept. Clones are partly lost; checked studies trace under half to an unresolved V gene and leave the rest unexplained. D and trimming were read from the DNA, whereas the V and J calls and clone size are those reported in that table. The sample table lists 2 million to 2.5 million clones, about 90% of them with a count of one. In total, the top ten clones hold 0.37% of the sample.

The record originates from a study of shared clonotypes between healthy human individuals (dated by TCRdb to about 2020). About the full investigation: Two women and a few men aged 18 to 49 years were included in the cohort. Blood TCR repertoires of five healthy adults were deeply sequenced to estimate repertoire size and the extent of clonotype sharing between individuals. Per donor, three plates each were used for CD4 naive and CD4 memory, two for CD8 naive, and one for CD8 memory. Each donor's leukapheresis produced roughly between roughly 0.94 and 9.5 billion PBMCs. To increase sequencing depth and limit assay-specific biases, TCR repertoire library preparation and sequencing were carried out by different laboratories using diverse techniques. What the authors observed across the whole study: Compared with non-shared clonotypes, the clonotypes found in all four sorted-subset donors had higher generation probabilities. Because the study included only a small number of donors, the genetic and exposure-history diversity represented was limited. Estimated clonotype richness was generally larger for naive than for memory subsets. Only blood was sampled, and tissue TCR repertoires likely differ from those in blood. Pairwise subsampling indicated that sequencing depth was expected to affect the degree of clonotype sharing among donors. Incomplete sequencing was indicated by rarefaction of sorted-subset datasets, despite the large sequencing depth. Sharing across a few donors was observed for about 5% of naive CD4, under 4% of naive CD8, 2.3% of memory CD4, and around 0.42% of memory CD8 clonotypes.

The donors were healthy, HIV-negative adults who had no recently reported acute infections or vaccinations. Only Caucasian adults living in Nashville, Tennessee, USA were represented among the donors. CD4+ T cells were enriched by magnetic negative selection; naive cells were then positively selected on CD45RA, and the negative fraction formed the memory subset. Blood was collected by leukapheresis, and PBMCs were isolated by Ficoll-Histopaque density gradient centrifugation and then cryopreserved in liquid nitrogen vapor phase. Analytical flow cytometry was used to check the purity and quantity of every magnetically sorted T cell population. Genomic DNA was isolated from each sorted fraction and quantified by UV absorbance on a Nanodrop 2000c. Sequences were obtained from naive CD4+ T cells from PBMCs. The sample's cell subset or site label, decoded: CD45RA+ positively selected. The clonotype comes from a man in his late teens or twenties in good health. Some clones in this sample may be carry-over from other donors' samples.

The nucleotides read TGTGCCAGCAGCTTAACGACCTCTGGAAACACCATATATTTT. This is translated as CASSLTTSGNTIYF. The chain joins TRBV7-2 to TRBJ1-3, with the D gene call left open. As encoded in the germline V gene, CDR1 is SGHTA while CDR2 is FQGNSA. The CDR3 numbers 14 residues from cysteine through phenylalanine. Just CDR3 DNA is preserved here, 42 bases in frame from base 1. Trimming at the junction amounts to 2 bases on V and 0 bases on J, and the germline ends lie 5 bases apart.